One sample yielded the 24 T cell receptor beta chains listed below, sequenced in a study of T cell responses to AZD1222 COVID-19 vaccine. Profiled with immunoSEQ multiplex PCR; TCRdb holds only in-frame clones, not every one. The table includes 70,000 or so clones, about nine tenths detected once. The sequences come from peripheral blood, collected on day 0 of AZD1222 vaccination. The receptors were gathered from an adult in good health.

This clone has just one count. The J gene is TRBJ2-5, the V gene TRBV7-9; 8 nucleotides align to TRBD1. The CDR3 covers 15 residues. Germline values: CDR1 SEHNR, CDR2 FQNEAQ (reference sequence). V was clipped by 5 bases and J by 9 bases; unmatched bases: 14. In nucleotides, the CDR3 is TGTGCCAGCAGCCCACTGACAGGGGCCCAATTGTCCCAGTACTTC. Its translation is CASSPLTGAQLSQYF.

The rearrangement uses TRBV18 and TRBJ2-3, with D hard to call. Trimming left V 2 bases short and J 1 base short, with 4 bases between. This CDR3 comprises 13 residues. From germline, CDR1 is KGHSH and CDR2 LQKENI. CDR3 bases: TGTGCCAGCTCACCATTGGGCACAGATACGCAGTATTTT. Translated: CASSPLGTDTQYF.

This chain connects TRBV10-3 to TRBJ2-7; tentative D call: TRBD2 (6 bases). Per germline, CDR1 ENHRY and CDR2 SYGVKD. V lost 6 bases and J lost 6, with 21 bases in between. The CDR3 is 15 residues long. The CDR3 coding sequence is TGTGCCATCAGCGAAAGAGGAGGGCAGGGAGGCGAGCAGTACTTC. The encoded protein is CAISERGGQGGEQYF.

The chain uses TRBV5-5 and TRBJ1-1; D call uncertain. CDR1 and CDR2 from the germline V gene are SGHKS and YYEKEE (reference sequence). Trimming left V 4 bases short and J 3 bases short, with 10 bases between. This CDR3 is built from 13 residues. CDR3 sequence: CASSPFRDTEAFF. The CDR3, as DNA: TGTGCCAGCAGCCCCTTCCGGGACACTGAAGCTTTCTTT.

V is TRBV9 and J is TRBJ2-4; 9 bases line up with TRBD2. This CDR3 comprises 13 residues. The germline V gene has CDR1 SGDLS and CDR2 YYNGEE. With V trimmed by 6 bases and J by 7 bases, 5 bases remained unmatched. DNA for the CDR3: TGTGCCAGCAACGCGGGGGGGCGGAACATTCAGTACTTC. Translated: CASNAGGRNIQYF.

The chain couples TRBV30 to TRBJ1-2; D is unresolved. V was clipped by 2 bases and J by 4 bases, with 11 bases between them. Germline CDR1 GTSNPN, CDR2 SVGIG (reference sequence). The CDR3 spans 13 residues. CDR3 loop: CAWSPGSPYGYTF. As DNA, the CDR3 is TGTGCCTGGAGTCCTGGATCCCCCTATGGCTACACCTTC.

This clone has a single count. The rearrangement uses TRBV5-6 and TRBJ2-3, with 8 positions matching TRBD1. V was pared by 1 base and J by 5 bases, with 6 bases of the junction left unmatched. The CDR3 length is 15 residues. Germline CDR1 is SGHDT and CDR2 is YYEEEE. In DNA, the CDR3 is TGTGCCAGCAGCTTGTCAGGGGGCTTCGGAGATACGCAGTATTTT. Protein: CASSLSGGFGDTQYF.

The chain is built from TRBV19 and TRBJ2-3, with 10 bases matching TRBD2. This CDR3 has 16 residues. The V gene's germline CDR1 is LNHDA and CDR2 SQIVND (reference sequence). V trimming: 3 bases; J trimming: 2 bases; junction bases outside the gene matches: 5. The CDR3 is CASSIQRGGNTDTQYF. DNA of the CDR3: TGTGCCAGTAGTATTCAGCGGGGGGGCAACACAGATACGCAGTATTTT.

The CDR3 region is CASSLSSGNQETQYF. In nucleotides, the CDR3 is TGTGCCAGCAGCTTAAGTAGCGGGAATCAAGAGACCCAGTACTTC. V is TRBV7-2 and J is TRBJ2-5, with 8 bases matching TRBD2. V dropped 2 bases and J dropped 2; count of bases not matched to a gene: 4. The germline CDR1 and CDR2 sequences are SGHTA and FQGNSA. The CDR3 has 15 amino acids.

The chain couples TRBV6-5 to TRBJ1-3; TRBD1 matches 10 bases. The germline gives CDR1 MNHEY, CDR2 SVGAGI. This CDR3 is 15 amino acids long. J gave up 5 bases and V 4 bases, and 5 bases lay outside the gene matches. In DNA, the CDR3 is TGTGCCAGCAGTTCCGACAGGGGGCTCAGAAACACCATATATTTT. Translated: CASSSDRGLRNTIYF.

This clone was seen a single time. CDR3 DNA sequence: TGTGCCAGCAGCCAAGACTTCGCGGCAGGGACTGAAGCTTTCTTT. Encoded protein: CASSQDFAAGTEAFF. The chain combines TRBV4-2 with TRBJ1-1, with a possible D match to TRBD1 (5 bases). The CDR3 covers 15 residues. Germline values: CDR1 LGHNA, CDR2 YNFKEQ. V lost 0 bases to trimming and J lost 5 bases, with 13 bases between them.

DNA for the CDR3: TGTGCCAGCAGCTCGGACACTGAAGCTTTCTTT. Its protein is CASSSDTEAFF. The chain employs TRBV12-3 or TRBV12-4 and TRBJ1-1; D unresolved. Deletions cut 6 bases from V and 3 bases from J, with 5 bases between. The CDR3 length is 11 residues.

The V call is TRBV19, the J call TRBJ1-3; D uncertain. CDR1 and CDR2 from the germline V gene are LNHDA and SQIVND (reference sequence). The V and J ends lost 5 bases and 2 bases respectively, with 7 bases between them. This CDR3 region has 13 residues. The CDR3 nucleotides read TGTGCCAGTAGTCCGCAGCCTGGAAACACCATATATTTT. Translated: CASSPQPGNTIYF.

The chain uses TRBV29-1 and TRBJ1-2; 7 nucleotides align to TRBD1. The CDR3 sequence is 13 residues long. The junction had 8 bases not matched to a gene; V was cut back by 1 base and J by 9 bases. Germline CDR1 reads SQVTM; CDR2 reads ANQGSEA. The CDR3 is CSVEGNRGESYTF. CDR3 bases: TGCAGCGTTGAAGGGAACAGGGGTGAGAGCTACACCTTC. The full variable domain, in which reference TRBV29-1 and TRBJ1-2 provide the parts outside the CDR3, is SAVISQKPSRDICQRGTSLTIQCQVDSQVTMMFWYRQQPGQSLTLIATANQGSEATYESGFVIDKFPISRPNLTFSTLTVSNMSPEDSSIYLCSVEGNRGESYTFGSGTRLTVV.

This chain uses TRBV2 with TRBJ1-1; D gene unclear. The CDR3 covers 13 residues. Trimming stripped 3 bases from V and 1 base from J, with 6 bases between. The V gene's germline CDR1 is SNHLY and CDR2 FYNNEI. The CDR3 DNA follows: TGTGCCAGCAGTGAGCCAAAGAACACTGAAGCTTTCTTT. Protein sequence: CASSEPKNTEAFF.

The chain links TRBV28 to TRBJ1-1, with D perhaps matching TRBD1 (6 bases). V was clipped by 5 bases and J by 8 bases, with 12 bases between them. This CDR3 is built from 12 residues. Germline lookup yields CDR1 MDHEN and CDR2 SYDVKM. The CDR3 nucleotides read TGTGCCAGCAGTATATACAGGGCCGAAGCTTTCTTT. Residues: CASSIYRAEAFF.

The CDR3 bases are TGTGCCAGCAGCCAAGGGAGAGGGGCAAAGGACGAAAAACTGTTTTTT. This gives the protein CASSQGRGAKDEKLFF. V and J are TRBV16 and TRBJ1-4; the D gene is possibly TRBD1 (5 bases). Per the germline V gene, CDR1 is KGHSY and CDR2 is FQNENV. With 2 bases removed from V and 8 bases from J, the gap between germline ends came to 18 bases. The CDR3 consists of 16 residues.

This rearrangement joins TRBV27 to TRBJ2-7, with 11 bases matching TRBD1. The junction had 14 bases not matched to a gene; V was cut back by 5 bases and J by 5 bases. CDR3 length: 17 amino acids. Germline V CDR1 and CDR2: MNHEY, SMNVEV (reference sequence). CDR3 DNA sequence: TGTGCCAGCAGTCGTACTTCCGGGACAGGGGGTTCTAACGAGCAGTACTTC. Translated, it gives CASSRTSGTGGSNEQYF.

This CDR3 reads CASSEAGTGQSRKLFF. The CDR3 nucleotides are TGTGCCAGCAGTGAAGCGGGAACGGGGCAGAGTCGGAAACTGTTTTTT. The chain carries TRBV6-1 and TRBJ1-4; the D gene is possibly TRBD1 (5 bases). Per the germline V gene, CDR1 is MNHNS and CDR2 is SASEGT. With 0 bases removed from V and 11 bases from J, the gap between germline ends came to 19 bases. The CDR3 is 16 amino acids.

The chain combines TRBV3-1 (or the pseudogene TRBV3-2) with TRBJ1-2; D possibly corresponds to TRBD1 (6 bases). Germline CDR1 is LGHDT and CDR2 is YNNKEL (reference sequence). The CDR3 has 15 residues. V was trimmed by 4 bases and J by 8 bases, leaving 20 bases between them. The CDR3 DNA sequence: TGTGCCAGCAGCCCCATAGCTACAGGGCGGCAGGGCTACACCTTC. Translation: CASSPIATGRQGYTF.

The chain uses TRBV4-1 and TRBJ2-5; 9 positions agree with TRBD2. V lost 0 bases, J lost 1 base, and 9 bases stayed unmatched. The germline CDR1 and CDR2 sequences are MGHRA and YSYEKL. This CDR3 is 18 amino acids long. The CDR3 protein is CASSQDLQRGDLQETQYF. The CDR3 bases are TGCGCCAGCAGCCAAGATCTCCAGCGGGGGGACCTCCAAGAGACCCAGTACTTC.

V and J are TRBV5-1 and TRBJ1-1; D perhaps matches TRBD1 (5 bases). Germline V CDR1 and CDR2: SGHRS, YFSETQ. V was pared by 3 bases and J by 2 bases, with 11 bases between. The CDR3 totals 14 residues. The CDR3 bases are TGCGCCAGCAGCTCCAGGGTAATCAACACTGAAGCTTTCTTT. It is translated as CASSSRVINTEAFF.

The gene calls are TRBV30 and TRBJ1-4; D perhaps matches TRBD1 (6 bases). This CDR3 is 17 amino acids long. Per the germline V gene, CDR1 is GTSNPN and CDR2 is SVGIG (reference sequence). The V end was cut by 1 base, the J end by 0 bases, with 15 bases between. CDR3 nucleotides: TGTGCCTGGAGTGGTGGACAGTTTATTGCAACTAATGAAAAACTGTTTTTT. Residues: CAWSGGQFIATNEKLFF.

This chain links TRBV7-9 with TRBJ1-1; D is possibly TRBD1 (5 bases). The CDR3 is 15 residues long. Per germline, CDR1 SEHNR and CDR2 FQNEAQ (reference sequence). The ends were cut back, 4 bases at V and 4 bases at J, with 16 bases in the middle. The CDR3 reads CASSSYDGRGTEAFF. The CDR3 coding sequence is TGTGCCAGCAGCTCGTACGACGGGAGGGGCACTGAAGCTTTCTTT.